Included here is one TCR beta chain sequence, with context. There are 15 residues in the CDR3. With 2 bases clipped from V and 9 bases from J, the junction kept 5 bases outside the gene matches. The germline V gene has CDR1 SNHLY and CDR2 FYNNEI. Enrollees, roughly 18 to 90 years old, lived in 24 US areas. The data originate from a study of blood T cell repertoires in COVID-19. Study details: The United States, Italy and Spain were the sources of the acute and convalescent COVID-19 samples. Sources were T cells, B-cell-depleted T cells, or PBMCs; the material itself was cDNA or gDNA.

In the study's own analysis: Amplified reference gene primers provided the basis for estimating nucleated cell counts. Sequencing was performed with immunoSEQ multiplex PCR; in TCRdb, only in-frame clones are kept and a portion is missing. V and J calls and clone size are as listed in that table; D and trimming were resolved from the DNA. The table has roughly 240,000 clones, more than 70% seen once. What was sequenced was PBMCs or T cells enriched from blood (not recorded which). V gene TRBV2 combines with J gene TRBJ2-1; 12 bases are shared with TRBD2. The clonotype comes from a woman aged 40 to 49 with acute COVID-19. As DNA, the CDR3 is TGTGCCAGCAGTGAAACTCTAGCGGGGGGGTCTGAGCAGTTCTTC. It specifies CASSETLAGGSEQFF.